This T cell receptor (beta chain) was retrieved from a study of T cells in localized non-small cell lung cancer. Study conclusions and caveats: A higher density of T cells in blood coincided with extended overall survival. Out of the top 100 tumor clones, a median around 50 were seen in adjacent lung. A single tumor region was sequenced, leaving heterogeneity possible. Maximal T cell clonality occurred in uninvolved adjacent lung, with tumor ranking below it.

Comments on this clone: As yet, its antigen is unknown.

This CDR3 contains 12 residues. The V gene lost 6 bases and the J gene lost 2 bases, with 9 bases spanning the gap. CDR1 SGHRS and CDR2 YFSETQ come from the germline V gene. Libraries were prepared by immunoSEQ multiplex PCR; TCRdb keeps only in-frame clonotypes and omits some of them. The profile shows 60,000 to 85,000 clones, about 86% of them singletons. The input for sequencing was peripheral blood, taken before any cancer treatment. The sequence was obtained from a male donor at least 60 years old with stage III squamous cell lung carcinoma. This rearrangement joins TRBV5-1 to TRBJ2-7; D gene unclear. The CDR3 coding sequence is TGCGCCAGCAACCCAGAACCCTACGAGCAGTACTTC. It specifies CASNPEPYEQYF.